This T cell receptor (beta chain) was documented in a study of graft-versus-host responses after intestinal transplantation. Concerning this clone: Its antigen remains unidentified.

Study observations and caveats: GvH clones detected in recipient marrow included some appearing first in ileum or blood. Allografts of one patient group, those with graft-donor T cell macrochimerism, had high graft-versus-host to host-versus-graft clonal ratios.

The protocol was immunoSEQ multiplex PCR, while the TCRdb copy is restricted to in-frame clones and leaves out a portion. Seen here are 95,000 or so clones, over 75% observed once, and the top ten hold about 16%. The germline V gene encodes CDR1 MNHNY and CDR2 SVGAGI (reference sequence). This CDR3 is built from 16 residues. Deletions cut 5 bases from V and 3 bases from J, with 20 bases between. The source material was PBMCs, sampled roughly 68 weeks after intestinal transplant. This chain links TRBV6-6 with TRBJ2-7; no clear D gene. This clonotype was sampled from a human patient who received an intestinal transplant, so some T cells may come from the graft donor. The CDR3 coding sequence is TGTGCCAGCAGTACCCGGGCCTACGATGACTTCTACGAGCAGTACTTC. As protein: CASSTRAYDDFYEQYF.